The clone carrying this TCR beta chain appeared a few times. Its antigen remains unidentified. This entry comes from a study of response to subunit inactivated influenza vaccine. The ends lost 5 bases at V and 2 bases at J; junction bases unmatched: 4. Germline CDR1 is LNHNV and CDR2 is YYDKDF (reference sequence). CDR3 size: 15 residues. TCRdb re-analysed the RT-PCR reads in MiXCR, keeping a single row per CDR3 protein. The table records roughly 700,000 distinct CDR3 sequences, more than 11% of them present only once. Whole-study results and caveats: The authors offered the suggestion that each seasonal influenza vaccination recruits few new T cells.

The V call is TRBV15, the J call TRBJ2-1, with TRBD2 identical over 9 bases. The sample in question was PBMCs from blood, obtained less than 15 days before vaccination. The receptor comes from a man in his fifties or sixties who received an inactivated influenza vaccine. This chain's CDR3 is CATSGGGAPYNEQFF. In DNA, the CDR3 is TGTGCCACCAGCGGCGGGGGGGCGCCCTACAATGAGCAGTTCTTC.